This T cell receptor (beta chain) was documented in a study of early T cells in non-severe SARS-CoV-2 infection. Unique molecular identifiers were affixed to single, distinct cDNA molecules. TCRdb re-called the 5' RACE reads with MiXCR, one entry per CDR3 protein. The sample consists of under 85,000 distinct CDR3 sequences, about an eighth of them appearing once. Germline CDR1 ENHRY, CDR2 SYGVKD. After removal of 6 bases from V and 0 bases from J, the junction contained 6 bases not matched to a gene. This CDR3 is built from 15 residues. The rearrangement uses TRBV10-3 and TRBJ2-3; 7 nucleotides line up with TRBD2. The TCR comes from an adult who was a healthcare worker with PCR-confirmed SARS-CoV-2 infection or an uninfected control (not recorded which). Sequences were obtained from whole blood. In DNA, the CDR3 is TGTGCCATCAGCACCAGCGGGGATAGCACAGATACGCAGTATTTT. This codes for CAISTSGDSTDTQYF.